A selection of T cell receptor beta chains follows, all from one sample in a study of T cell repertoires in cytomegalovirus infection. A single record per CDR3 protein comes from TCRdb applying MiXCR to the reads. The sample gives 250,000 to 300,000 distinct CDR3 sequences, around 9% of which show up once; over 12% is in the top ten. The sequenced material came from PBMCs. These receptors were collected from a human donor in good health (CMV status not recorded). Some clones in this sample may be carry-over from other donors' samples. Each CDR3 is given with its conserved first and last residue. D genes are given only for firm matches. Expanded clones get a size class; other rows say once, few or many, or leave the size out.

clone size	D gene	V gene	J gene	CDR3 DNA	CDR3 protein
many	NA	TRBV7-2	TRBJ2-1	TGTGCCAGCACCCGGACCACACGCTACAATGAGCAGTTCTTC	CASTRTTRYNEQFF
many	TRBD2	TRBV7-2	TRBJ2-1	TGTGCCAGCAGCTTTTGGAGGACTAGCGGATACAATGAGCAGTTCTTC	CASSFWRTSGYNEQFF
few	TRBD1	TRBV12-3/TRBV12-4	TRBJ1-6	TGTGCCAGCAGCCCGGACAGGGGAATAACACCCCTCCACTTT	CASSPDRGITPLHF
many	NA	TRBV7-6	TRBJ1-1	TGTGCCAGCAGCACACAGGGGAACACTGAAGCTTTCTTT	CASSTQGNTEAFF
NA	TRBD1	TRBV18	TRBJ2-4	TGTGCCAGCTCACCACCGGGACAGGTCAAAAACATTCAGTACTTC	CASSPPGQVKNIQYF
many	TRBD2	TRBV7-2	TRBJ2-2	TGTGCCAGCAGCCGGACTAGCGGGGGGACCGGGGAGCTGTTTTTT	CASSRTSGGTGELFF
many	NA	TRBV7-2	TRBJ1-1	TGTGCCAGCAGCTTAGCGGGGGGGGAGGGTATGGGTACTGAAGCTTTCTTT	CASSLAGGEGMGTEAFF
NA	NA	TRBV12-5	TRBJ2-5	TGTGCTAGTGGCCGAGCTCAGGGTTGGGAGACCCAGTACTTC	CASGRAQGWETQYF
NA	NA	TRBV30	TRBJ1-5	TGTGCCTGGAGTGAAATACAGGGTGACGGTCAGCCCCAGCATTTT	CAWSEIQGDGQPQHF
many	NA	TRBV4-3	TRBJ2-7	TGCGCCAGCAGCCCACAGCAGGGAGCCTACGAGCAGTACTTC	CASSPQQGAYEQYF
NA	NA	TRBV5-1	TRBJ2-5	TGCGCCAGCACCCCTGGCGACAGCTATCTCCGAAAAGAGACCCAGTACTTC	CASTPGDSYLRKETQYF
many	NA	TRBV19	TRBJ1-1	TGTGCCAGTAGTATACCCCACCGGACCTCGATTTTCACTGAAGCTTTCTTT	CASSIPHRTSIFTEAFF
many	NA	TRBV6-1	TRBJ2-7	TGTGCCAGTCCGGCGGCGGGGGAGCAGTACTTC	CASPAAGEQYF
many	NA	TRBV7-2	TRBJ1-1	TGTGCCAGCAGCTTAGAAAGCAGGGTGAACACTGAAGCTTTCTTT	CASSLESRVNTEAFF
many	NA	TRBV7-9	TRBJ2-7	TGTGCCAGCAGCTCCGGGACACACTCCTACGAGCAGTACTTC	CASSSGTHSYEQYF
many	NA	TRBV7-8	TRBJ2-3	TGTGCCAGCAGCAGCTCCGGGACGGGCACAGATACGCAGTATTTT	CASSSSGTGTDTQYF
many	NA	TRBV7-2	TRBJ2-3	TGTGCCAGCAGCTTAGCCACAGGGGATACGCAGTATTTT	CASSLATGDTQYF
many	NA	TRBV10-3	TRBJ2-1	TGTGCCATCAGTGAGCCCCTGGGGCGTGAGCAGTTCTTC	CAISEPLGREQFF
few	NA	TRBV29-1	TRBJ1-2	TGCAGCGTTGTTATTGGTCCTCCTCGAGGCTACACCTTC	CSVVIGPPRGYTF
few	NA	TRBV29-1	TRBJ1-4	TGCAGCGTTGTCACCGGCAATGAAAAACTGTTTTTT	CSVVTGNEKLFF
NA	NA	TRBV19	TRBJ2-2	TGTGCCAGTAGTATAGCGGGAGCGGGCACCGGGGAGCTGTTCTTT	CASSIAGAGTGELFF
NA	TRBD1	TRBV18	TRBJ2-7	TGTGCCAGCTCACGAGCGGGACAGGGCTACGAGCAGTACTTC	CASSRAGQGYEQYF
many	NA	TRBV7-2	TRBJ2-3	TGTGCCAGCAGCCTCACAGGAACCCCAGATACGCAGTATTTT	CASSLTGTPDTQYF
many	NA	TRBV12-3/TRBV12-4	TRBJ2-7	TGTGCCAGCAACAACCAGGGGCTACCCTACGAGCAGTACTTC	CASNNQGLPYEQYF
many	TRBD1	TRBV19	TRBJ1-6	TGTGCCAGTAGTATGCAGGGGGCAGAAACTCTCCACTTT	CASSMQGAETLHF
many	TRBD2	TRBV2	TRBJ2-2	TGTGCCAGCAGTCCCAAGCGGGGGGGCACCGGGGAGCTGTTTTTT	CASSPKRGGTGELFF
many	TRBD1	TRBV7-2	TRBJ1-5	TGTGCCAGCACCCAACAGGGGGGGGGGCAGCCCCAGCATTTT	CASTQQGGGQPQHF
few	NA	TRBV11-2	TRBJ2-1	TGTGCCAGCAGCTTTAGGCCAGCCTCCTACAATGAGCAGTTCTTC	CASSFRPASYNEQFF
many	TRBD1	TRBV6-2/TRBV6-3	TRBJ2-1	TGTGCCAGCAGTTCCCAGGGGACAGGGGTCAATGAGCAGTTCTTC	CASSSQGTGVNEQFF
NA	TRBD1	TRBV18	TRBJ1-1	TGTGCCAGCTCACCTAGGGACAGGATCGGGAACACTGAAGCTTTCTTT	CASSPRDRIGNTEAFF
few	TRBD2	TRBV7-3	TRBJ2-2	TGTGCCAGCAGCTTAACCCAGCGGGGGGGCGCGAACACCGGGGAGCTGTTTTTT	CASSLTQRGGANTGELFF
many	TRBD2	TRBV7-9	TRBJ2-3	TGTGCCAGCAGCTTAGGCGAGGCGGGAGGCCGAGGGGATACGCAGTATTTT	CASSLGEAGGRGDTQYF
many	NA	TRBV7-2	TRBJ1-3	TGTGCCAGCAGCTCCTGGGGTACCTCTGGAAACACCATATATTTT	CASSSWGTSGNTIYF
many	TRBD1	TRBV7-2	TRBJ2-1	TGTGCCAGCAGCCCCTCGACAGGGGGCACCAACAATGAGCAGTTCTTC	CASSPSTGGTNNEQFF
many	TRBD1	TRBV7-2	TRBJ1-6	TGTGCCAGCAGCCCCCCGACAGGGGGTAACTCACCCCTCCACTTT	CASSPPTGGNSPLHF
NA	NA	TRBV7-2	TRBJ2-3	TGTGCCAGCAGCCAACAGGGAGGTCCAGATACGCAGTATTTT	CASSQQGGPDTQYF
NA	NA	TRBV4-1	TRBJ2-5	TGCGCCAGCAGCCAAGAACAGGGTTTAGAGGAGACCCAGTACTTC	CASSQEQGLEETQYF
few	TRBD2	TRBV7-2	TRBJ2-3	TGTGCCAGCAGCTCACCGGCGGGGGGGGGAGATACGCAGTATTTT	CASSSPAGGGDTQYF
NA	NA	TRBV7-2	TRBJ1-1	TGTGCCAGCAGCTTAAGTAGCAGGGCTGATACTGAAGCTTTCTTT	CASSLSSRADTEAFF
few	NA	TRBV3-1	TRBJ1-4	TGTGCCAGCAGCCCGGGAGGACCGACCGAAAAACTGTTTTTT	CASSPGGPTEKLFF
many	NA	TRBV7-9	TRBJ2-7	TGTGCCAGCAGCACAGTCGAGTACGAGCAGTACTTC	CASSTVEYEQYF
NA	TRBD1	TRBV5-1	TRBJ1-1	TGCGCCAGCAGCTTGTGGGGACAGACGAACACTGAAGCTTTCTTT	CASSLWGQTNTEAFF
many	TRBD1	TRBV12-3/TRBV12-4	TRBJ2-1	TGTGCCAGCAGTTCCGGACAGGCTATTAGTGGTGAGCAGTTCTTC	CASSSGQAISGEQFF
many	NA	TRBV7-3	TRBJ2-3	TGTGCCAGCAGCTGGACCCTCACAGATACGCAGTATTTT	CASSWTLTDTQYF
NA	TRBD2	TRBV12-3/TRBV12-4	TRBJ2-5	TGTGCCAGCAGGGTTACGGGGGGGCGGGAAGAGACCCAGTACTTC	CASRVTGGREETQYF
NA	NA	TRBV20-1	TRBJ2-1	TGCAGTCCTAGACGGCAGAGGATAGCGAACAATGAGCAGTTCTTC	CSPRRQRIANNEQFF
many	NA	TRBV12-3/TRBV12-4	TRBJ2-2	TGTGCCAGCAGTCCCAAGGGAAGTTCCACCGGGGAGCTGTTTTTT	CASSPKGSSTGELFF
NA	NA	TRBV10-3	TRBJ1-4	TGTGCCATCAGTGAGTCGCCCAGCGTAGCTAATGAAAAACTGTTTTTT	CAISESPSVANEKLFF
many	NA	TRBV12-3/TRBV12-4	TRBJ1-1	TGTGCCAGCAGACGCCTCAGCACTGAAGCTTTCTTT	CASRRLSTEAFF
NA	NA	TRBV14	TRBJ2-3	TGTGCCAGCAGCCCAACACAGGGATATACGCAGTATTTT	CASSPTQGYTQYF
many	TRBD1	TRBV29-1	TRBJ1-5	TGCAGCGTCGGGACAGGGGGCAATCAGCCCCAGCATTTT	CSVGTGGNQPQHF
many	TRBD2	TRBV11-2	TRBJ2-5	TGTGCCAGCAGCCCGGGGACTAGACCCCAAGAGACCCAGTACTTC	CASSPGTRPQETQYF
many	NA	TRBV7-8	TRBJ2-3	TGTGCCAGCAGCTTAGCGCGAAGTAGGGAGGCAGCTGCAGATACGCAGTATTTT	CASSLARSREAAADTQYF
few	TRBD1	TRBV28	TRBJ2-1	TGTGCCAGCAGGAGGGACAGGGTCAATGAGCAGTTCTTC	CASRRDRVNEQFF
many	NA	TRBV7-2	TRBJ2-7	TGTGCCAGCAGCTTGGGGCGGTCCTACGAGCAGTACTTC	CASSLGRSYEQYF